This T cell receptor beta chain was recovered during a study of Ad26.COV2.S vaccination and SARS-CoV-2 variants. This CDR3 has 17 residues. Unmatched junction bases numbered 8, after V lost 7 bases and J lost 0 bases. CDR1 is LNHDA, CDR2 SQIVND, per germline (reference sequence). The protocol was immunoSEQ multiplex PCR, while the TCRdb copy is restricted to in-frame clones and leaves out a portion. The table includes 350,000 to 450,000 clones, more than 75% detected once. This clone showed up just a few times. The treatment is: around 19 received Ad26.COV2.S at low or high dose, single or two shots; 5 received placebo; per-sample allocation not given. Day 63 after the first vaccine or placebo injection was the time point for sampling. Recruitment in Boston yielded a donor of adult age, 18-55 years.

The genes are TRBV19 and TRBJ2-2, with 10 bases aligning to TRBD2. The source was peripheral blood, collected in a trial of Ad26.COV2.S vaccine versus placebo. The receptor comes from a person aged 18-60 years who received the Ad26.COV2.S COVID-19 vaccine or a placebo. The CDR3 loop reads CASMGSGGISNTGELFF. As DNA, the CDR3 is TGTGCCAGTATGGGTAGCGGGGGGATATCGAACACCGGGGAGCTGTTTTTT.